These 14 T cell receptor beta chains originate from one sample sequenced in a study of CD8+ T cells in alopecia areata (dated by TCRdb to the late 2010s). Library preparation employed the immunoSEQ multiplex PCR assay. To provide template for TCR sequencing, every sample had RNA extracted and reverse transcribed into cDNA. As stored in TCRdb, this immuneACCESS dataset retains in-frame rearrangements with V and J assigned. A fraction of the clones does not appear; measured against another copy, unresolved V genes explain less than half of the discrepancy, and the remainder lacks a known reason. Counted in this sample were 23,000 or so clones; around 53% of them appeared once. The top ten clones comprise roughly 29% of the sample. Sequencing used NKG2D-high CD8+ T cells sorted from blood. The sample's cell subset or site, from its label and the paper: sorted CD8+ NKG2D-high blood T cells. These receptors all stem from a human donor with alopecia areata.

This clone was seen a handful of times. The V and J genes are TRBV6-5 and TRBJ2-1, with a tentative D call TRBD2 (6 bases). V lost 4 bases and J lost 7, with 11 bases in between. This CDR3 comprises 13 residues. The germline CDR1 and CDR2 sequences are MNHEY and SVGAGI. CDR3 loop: CASSFKEGNEQFF. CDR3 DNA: TGTGCCAGCAGTTTCAAGGAGGGTAATGAGCAGTTCTTC.

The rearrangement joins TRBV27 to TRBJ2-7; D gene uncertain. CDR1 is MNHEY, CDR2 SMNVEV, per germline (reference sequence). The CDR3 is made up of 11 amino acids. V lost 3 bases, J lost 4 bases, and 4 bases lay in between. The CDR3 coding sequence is TGTGCCAGCAGTTTGGCATACGAGCAGTACTTC. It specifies CASSLAYEQYF.

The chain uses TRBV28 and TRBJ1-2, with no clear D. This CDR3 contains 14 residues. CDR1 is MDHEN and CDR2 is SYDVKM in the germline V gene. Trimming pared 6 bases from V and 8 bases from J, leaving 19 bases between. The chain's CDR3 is CASSRPPAMVGYTF. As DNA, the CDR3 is TGTGCCAGCAGCCGGCCGCCGGCCATGGTCGGCTACACCTTC.

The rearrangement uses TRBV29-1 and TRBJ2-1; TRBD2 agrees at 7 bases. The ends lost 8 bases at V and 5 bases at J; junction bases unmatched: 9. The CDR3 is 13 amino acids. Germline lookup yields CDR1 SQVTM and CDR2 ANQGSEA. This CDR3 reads CSSHLAVHNEQFF. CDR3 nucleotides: TGCAGCTCTCACCTAGCGGTACACAATGAGCAGTTCTTC.

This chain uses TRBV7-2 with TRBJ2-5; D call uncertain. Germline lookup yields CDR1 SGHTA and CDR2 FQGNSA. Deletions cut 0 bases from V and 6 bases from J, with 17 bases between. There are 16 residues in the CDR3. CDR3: CASSLASRYLVKTQYF. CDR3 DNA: TGTGCCAGCAGCTTAGCGTCTAGATATTTAGTGAAGACCCAGTACTTC.

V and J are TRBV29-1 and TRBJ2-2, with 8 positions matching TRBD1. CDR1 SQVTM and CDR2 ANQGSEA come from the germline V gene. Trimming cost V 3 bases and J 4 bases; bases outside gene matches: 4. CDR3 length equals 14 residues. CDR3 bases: TGCAGCGTTGACGCAGGGACAGGCACCGGGGAGCTGTTTTTT. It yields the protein CSVDAGTGTGELFF.

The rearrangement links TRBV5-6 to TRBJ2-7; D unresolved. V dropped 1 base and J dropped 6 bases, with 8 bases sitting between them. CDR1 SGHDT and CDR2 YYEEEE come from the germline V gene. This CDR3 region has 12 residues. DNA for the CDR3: TGTGCCAGCAGCTTGTGGCAAGCCGAGCAGTACTTC. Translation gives CASSLWQAEQYF.

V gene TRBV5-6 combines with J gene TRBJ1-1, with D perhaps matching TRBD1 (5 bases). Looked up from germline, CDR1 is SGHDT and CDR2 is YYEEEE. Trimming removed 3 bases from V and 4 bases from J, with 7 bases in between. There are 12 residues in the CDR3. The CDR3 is CASSWGGTEAFF. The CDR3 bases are TGTGCCAGCAGCTGGGGGGGCACTGAAGCTTTCTTT.

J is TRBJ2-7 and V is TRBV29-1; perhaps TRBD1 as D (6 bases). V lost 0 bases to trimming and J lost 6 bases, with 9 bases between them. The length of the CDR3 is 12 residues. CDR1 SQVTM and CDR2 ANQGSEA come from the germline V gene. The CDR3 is CSVEDLGAEQYF. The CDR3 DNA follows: TGCAGCGTTGAAGATCTGGGGGCCGAGCAGTACTTC.

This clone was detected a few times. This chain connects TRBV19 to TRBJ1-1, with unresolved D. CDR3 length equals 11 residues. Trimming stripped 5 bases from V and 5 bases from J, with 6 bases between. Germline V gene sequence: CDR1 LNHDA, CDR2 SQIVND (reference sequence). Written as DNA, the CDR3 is TGTGCCAGTAGTGTCACGACTGAAGCTTTCTTT. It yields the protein CASSVTTEAFF.

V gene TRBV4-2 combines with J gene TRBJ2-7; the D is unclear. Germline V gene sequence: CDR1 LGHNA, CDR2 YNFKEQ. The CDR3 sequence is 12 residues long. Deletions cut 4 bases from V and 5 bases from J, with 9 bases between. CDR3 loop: CASSPDGDEQYF. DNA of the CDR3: TGTGCCAGCAGCCCAGATGGAGACGAGCAGTACTTC.

The CDR3 loop reads CASSLLGLAGVDQTQYF. The CDR3 nucleotides read TGTGCCAGCTCACTTCTTGGACTAGCGGGAGTTGACCAGACCCAGTACTTC. J is TRBJ2-5 and V is TRBV18; the match to TRBD2 covers 13 bases. The length of the CDR3 is 17 residues. CDR1 and CDR2 (germline): KGHSH, LQKENI. Germline trimming cut 4 bases from V and 6 bases from J; bases unmatched to any gene: 11.

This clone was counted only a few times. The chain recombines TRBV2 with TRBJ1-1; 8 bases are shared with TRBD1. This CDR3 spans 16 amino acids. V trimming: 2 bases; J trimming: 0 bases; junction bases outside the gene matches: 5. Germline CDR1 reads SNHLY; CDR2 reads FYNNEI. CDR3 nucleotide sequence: TGTGCCAGCAGTGAAAGGGACAGGTCTCTGAACACTGAAGCTTTCTTT. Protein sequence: CASSERDRSLNTEAFF. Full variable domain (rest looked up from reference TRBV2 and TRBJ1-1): EPEVTQTPSHQVTQMGQEVILRCVPISNHLYFYWYRQILGQKVEFLVSFYNNEISEKSEIFDDQFSVERPDGSNFTLKIRSTKLEDSAMYFCASSERDRSLNTEAFFGQGTRLTVV.

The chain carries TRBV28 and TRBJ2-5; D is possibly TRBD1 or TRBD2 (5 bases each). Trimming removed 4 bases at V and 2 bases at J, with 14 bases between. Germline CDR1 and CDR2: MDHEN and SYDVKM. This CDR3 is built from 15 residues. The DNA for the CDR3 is TGTGCCAGCAGTTCCCAGGGAGAGATTCAAGAGACCCAGTACTTC. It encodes CASSSQGEIQETQYF.